The 24 T cell receptor beta chains in this list originate from one sample, sequenced in a study of shared clonotypes between healthy human individuals. The repertoire was sequenced with immunoSEQ multiplex PCR; TCRdb's copy has only in-frame clones and lacks some. Found here are roughly 2.2 million clones, roughly 92% of them singletons; the top ten hold 0.37%. Sequenced sample: naive CD4+ T cells from PBMCs. Subset meaning: CD45RA+ positively selected. The receptors were gathered from a man aged 18 to 29 in good health. Some clones in this sample may be carry-over from other donors' samples.

The chain carries TRBV29-1 and TRBJ2-3; 12 bases map to TRBD2. The CDR3 is 14 amino acids. Per germline, CDR1 SQVTM and CDR2 ANQGSEA. The junction had 3 bases not matched to a gene; V was cut back by 4 bases and J by 4 bases. The CDR3 region has the DNA TGCAGCGTTGGGACTAGCGGGGAAGCAGATACGCAGTATTTT. The encoded protein is CSVGTSGEADTQYF.

The chain recombines TRBV7-8 with TRBJ2-7, with no clear D. Germline-derived CDR1 and CDR2 are SGHVS and FQNEAQ. This CDR3 has 15 amino acids. The V and J ends lost 6 bases and 7 bases respectively, with 22 bases between them. The DNA for the CDR3 is TGTGCCAGCAGTTTAACCCGATATACCCTGAGGGAGCAGTACTTC. Residues: CASSLTRYTLREQYF. Combining the CDR3 with reference TRBV7-8 and TRBJ2-7 gives the whole variable domain GAGVSQSPRYKVAKRGQDVALRCDPISGHVSLFWYQQALGQGPEFLTYFQNEAQLDKSGLPSDRFFAERPEGSVSTLKIQRTQQEDSAVYLCASSLTRYTLREQYFGPGTRLTVT.

This chain uses TRBV5-6 with TRBJ2-3; D is unclear. With 0 bases removed from V and 2 bases from J, the gap between germline ends came to 7 bases. The CDR3 sequence is 14 residues long. Germline CDR1 SGHDT, CDR2 YYEEEE. CDR3 region: CASSLVGATDTQYF. The CDR3 nucleotides are TGTGCCAGCAGCTTGGTGGGCGCCACAGATACGCAGTATTTT.

This clone appeared a few times. The sample holds other DNA sequences that translate to the same CDR3. This chain links TRBV9 with TRBJ1-4; D is unclear. Germline V CDR1 and CDR2: SGDLS, YYNGEE. V was cut by 1 base and J by 1 base, with 5 bases left in between. The CDR3 has 14 amino acids. CDR3 bases: TGTGCCAGCAGCGTAACGGGAACTAATGAAAAACTGTTTTTT. It translates to CASSVTGTNEKLFF.

A single count supports this clone. The chain joins TRBV10-3 to TRBJ2-3, with 11 bases aligning to TRBD2. The CDR3 loop spans 15 amino acids. The germline V gene has CDR1 ENHRY and CDR2 SYGVKD. Trimming at V came to 4 bases and at J to 3 bases, leaving 3 bases not matched to a gene. The CDR3 nucleotides are TGTGCCATCAGTGTAACTAGCGGGAGAACAGATACGCAGTATTTT. Its protein is CAISVTSGRTDTQYF.

Only one count was recorded for this clone. The chain couples TRBV4-2 to TRBJ2-1, with TRBD2 matching over 11 bases. Germline CDR1 and CDR2: LGHNA and YNFKEQ. V lost 0 bases and J lost 4; bases outside the gene matches: 5. The CDR3 spans 17 residues. The CDR3 is CASSQDTTSGKYNEQFF. Written as DNA, the CDR3 is TGTGCCAGCAGCCAAGATACGACTAGCGGGAAATACAATGAGCAGTTCTTC.

This chain uses TRBV25-1 with TRBJ2-7; D may be TRBD1 (6 bases). Germline V gene lookup returns CDR1 MGHDK and CDR2 SYGVNS. Trimming pared 3 bases from V and 3 bases from J, leaving 15 bases between. The CDR3 runs 15 residues. CDR3 nucleotides: TGTGCCAGCAGTGATTCTCGACAGGTAAACTACGAGCAGTACTTC. It is translated as CASSDSRQVNYEQYF.

The genes are TRBV18 and TRBJ1-2; 7 bases are shared with TRBD1. Germline-derived CDR1 and CDR2 are KGHSH and LQKENI. J was trimmed by 8 bases and V by 3 bases; bases with no gene match: 15. The CDR3 covers 16 residues. The CDR3 loop is CASSPMTGPTSMGYTF. The CDR3 DNA reads TGTGCCAGCTCACCCATGACAGGGCCGACCTCTATGGGCTACACCTTC.

The gene calls are TRBV28 and TRBJ1-3; tentatively, D is TRBD1 (5 bases). The CDR3 spans 14 residues. V was trimmed by 4 bases and J by 1 base, leaving 8 bases between them. Germline V gene data show CDR1 as MDHEN and CDR2 as SYDVKM. CDR3 loop: CASSSSGSGNTIYF. CDR3 DNA sequence: TGTGCCAGCAGTTCGTCAGGGTCTGGAAACACCATATATTTT. Full variable domain (rest looked up from reference TRBV28 and TRBJ1-3): DVKVTQSSRYLVKRTGEKVFLECVQDMDHENMFWYRQDPGLGLRLIYFSYDVKMKEKGDIPEGYSVSREKKERFSLILESASTNQTSMYLCASSSSGSGNTIYFGEGSWLTVV.

The rearrangement uses TRBV7-2 and TRBJ2-3, with TRBD2 matching 9 bases. This CDR3 comprises 16 residues. Germline V gene sequence: CDR1 SGHTA, CDR2 FQGNSA. The V gene end was trimmed by 5 bases and the J gene end by 4 bases; junction bases not matched to a gene: 10. CDR3 in amino acids: CASSPPSGRIADTQYF. DNA of the CDR3: TGTGCCAGCAGCCCTCCAAGCGGGAGGATCGCAGATACGCAGTATTTT.

The V gene is TRBV28, the J gene TRBJ2-1; TRBD2 agrees at 7 bases. Losses at the gene ends were 8 bases for V and 3 bases for J; bases not matched to a gene: 7. The CDR3 extends over 14 amino acids. The germline gives CDR1 MDHEN, CDR2 SYDVKM. DNA for the CDR3: TGTGCCAGCTTCTCTAGCGGAAGCTACAATGAGCAGTTCTTC. As protein: CASFSSGSYNEQFF.

The rearrangement uses TRBV4-3 and TRBJ2-7, with no clear D. The germline V gene encodes CDR1 LGHNA and CDR2 YSLEER. Trimming pared 0 bases from V and 1 base from J, leaving 7 bases between. CDR3 length equals 14 residues. The DNA for the CDR3 is TGCGCCAGCAGCCAAGAGCCTGCATCCTACGAGCAGTACTTC. Amino acids: CASSQEPASYEQYF.

V and J are TRBV19 and TRBJ1-1; D gene unclear. This CDR3 has 16 amino acids. The V end lost 6 bases, the J end lost 1 base, and 18 bases lay between the germline ends. Per the germline V gene, CDR1 is LNHDA and CDR2 is SQIVND (reference sequence). CDR3 protein: CASSRLTAGTNTEAFF. In DNA form, the CDR3 reads TGTGCCAGTAGCCGACTCACGGCGGGAACGAACACTGAAGCTTTCTTT. The full variable domain, in which reference TRBV19 and TRBJ1-1 provide the parts outside the CDR3, is DGGITQSPKYLFRKEGQNVTLSCEQNLNHDAMYWYRQDPGQGLRLIYYSQIVNDFQKGDIAEGYSVSREKKESFPLTVTSAQKNPTAFYLCASSRLTAGTNTEAFFGQGTRLTVV.

The chain joins TRBV9 to TRBJ2-2; D ambiguous. The CDR3 extends over 13 amino acids. Germline V gene sequence: CDR1 SGDLS, CDR2 YYNGEE. Trimming removed 4 bases at V and 4 bases at J, with 8 bases between. The CDR3 here is CASSIGGTGELFF. The DNA for the CDR3 is TGTGCCAGCAGCATCGGTGGCACCGGGGAGCTGTTTTTT.

This chain links TRBV6-5 with TRBJ2-7; perhaps TRBD2 as D (6 bases). V was trimmed by 6 bases and J by 0 bases, leaving 12 bases between them. Per germline, CDR1 MNHEY and CDR2 SVGAGI. This CDR3 contains 14 residues. The chain's CDR3 is CASSRDFSSYEQYF. The CDR3 DNA reads as TGTGCCAGCAGCCGGGACTTTAGCTCCTACGAGCAGTACTTC.

On this clone: Other DNA variants within this sample encode the same CDR3. CDR3 coding DNA: TGTGCCAGCAGCTTCCAAGCCAAAAACATTCAGTACTTC. Encoded protein: CASSFQAKNIQYF. The chain is built from TRBV7-2 and TRBJ2-4, with D unclear. Trimming removed 3 bases at V and 0 bases at J, with 3 bases between. Germline lookup yields CDR1 SGHTA and CDR2 FQGNSA. The CDR3 has 13 amino acids.

The V and J genes are TRBV6-1 and TRBJ1-4; D is unclear. The CDR3 has 15 amino acids. Deletions cut 5 bases from V and 7 bases from J, with 17 bases between. Germline lookup yields CDR1 MNHNS and CDR2 SASEGT. The CDR3 region is CASSPAPAGGEKLFF. The CDR3 DNA follows: TGTGCCAGCAGTCCCGCCCCGGCGGGAGGTGAAAAACTGTTTTTT.

This clone occurred once. This chain connects TRBV28 to TRBJ2-2; D call uncertain. From germline, CDR1 is MDHEN and CDR2 SYDVKM. V lost 2 bases, J lost 4 bases, and 11 bases lay in between. This CDR3 comprises 15 residues. CDR3 sequence reads: CASSLRPRFTGELFF. The CDR3 DNA is TGTGCCAGCAGTTTACGGCCTAGGTTCACCGGGGAGCTGTTTTTT. Supplemented by reference TRBV28 and TRBJ2-2, the full variable domain reads DVKVTQSSRYLVKRTGEKVFLECVQDMDHENMFWYRQDPGLGLRLIYFSYDVKMKEKGDIPEGYSVSREKKERFSLILESASTNQTSMYLCASSLRPRFTGELFFGEGSRLTVL.

The chain couples TRBV5-1 to TRBJ2-7; D not resolved. The ends were cut back, 5 bases at V and 12 bases at J, with 18 bases in the middle. Per germline, CDR1 SGHRS and CDR2 YFSETQ. This CDR3 contains 12 residues. The CDR3 DNA follows: TGCGCCAGCAGAGATAGGAACTTGGACCTGTACTTC. Its protein is CASRDRNLDLYF.

Comments on this clone: This same CDR3 is encoded by further DNA sequences in the sample. The rearrangement uses TRBV5-1 and TRBJ1-1; D gene unclear. From germline, CDR1 is SGHRS and CDR2 YFSETQ. This CDR3 contains 13 residues. Trimming removed 0 bases at V and 5 bases at J, with 8 bases between. The CDR3 loop reads CASSLDLGTEAFF. In nucleotides, the CDR3 is TGCGCCAGCAGCTTGGATCTCGGGACTGAAGCTTTCTTT.

The chain recombines TRBV5-1 with TRBJ2-1; a possible D gene is TRBD1 (5 bases). V was pared by 4 bases and J by 8 bases, with 10 bases between. There are 12 residues in the CDR3. Germline-derived CDR1 and CDR2 are SGHRS and YFSETQ. CDR3 loop: CASSPSRDEQFF. The CDR3 bases are TGCGCCAGCAGCCCATCCAGGGATGAGCAGTTCTTC.

This chain links TRBV7-7 with TRBJ2-5, with 8 bases identical to TRBD2. V lost 5 bases and J lost 5; bases outside the gene matches: 10. This CDR3 has 15 amino acids. Germline CDR1 and CDR2: SSHAT and FNYEAQ (reference sequence). The DNA for the CDR3 is TGTGCCAGCAGCCATAGAGCGGGAGTCGGGGAGACCCAGTACTTC. It specifies CASSHRAGVGETQYF.

This clone was picked up one time. The chain couples TRBV5-4 to TRBJ2-3, with TRBD2 as a possible D gene (5 bases). Per the germline V gene, CDR1 is SGHNT and CDR2 is YYREEE (reference sequence). This CDR3 comprises 14 residues. V lost 1 base to trimming and J lost 2 bases, with 8 bases between them. CDR3 in DNA: TGTGCCAGCAGCTTGCCGGGGATCACAGATACGCAGTATTTT. Protein sequence: CASSLPGITDTQYF.

V usage is TRBV28 and J usage is TRBJ2-7; 8 bases align to TRBD1. CDR3 length equals 13 residues. CDR1 is MDHEN and CDR2 is SYDVKM in the germline V gene. CDR3 sequence (DNA): TGTGCTACTCAGGGGGCCACGGTCTACGAGCAGTACTTC. Translated: CATQGATVYEQYF.